This entry lists 2 T cell receptor beta chains sequenced from one sample in a study of patients and donors after allogeneic stem cell transplantation. TCRdb reanalysed the RT-PCR reads using MiXCR and keeps one entry per CDR3 protein. The table shows roughly 960,000 distinct CDR3 sequences, with more than 15% occurring only once. Material for sequencing was blood, either unsorted or a sorted T cell fraction (not recorded which). These receptors all come from a human donor who was either an allogeneic HSCT recipient or a stem cell or donor lymphocyte infusion donor (not recorded which). It is not recorded whose cells these are; they may come from a transplant donor.

This clonotype was seen a few times. This chain uses TRBV4-1 with TRBJ2-7, with D tentatively TRBD1 (6 bases). The V gene lost 3 bases and the J gene lost 2 bases, with 14 bases spanning the gap. Germline assignment: CDR1 MGHRA and CDR2 YSYEKL. This CDR3 contains 15 residues. The CDR3, as DNA: TGCGCCAGCAGCCACTACTCGGACAGCACCTACGAGCAGTACTTC. It encodes CASSHYSDSTYEQYF.

This chain links TRBV6-5 with TRBJ1-2; 9 bases are a match to TRBD1. The CDR3 totals 15 residues. V trimming: 2 bases; J trimming: 8 bases; junction bases outside the gene matches: 9. Looked up from germline, CDR1 is MNHEY and CDR2 is SVGAGI. DNA of the CDR3: TGTGCCAGCAGTTACCCCGAACAGGGGGCAAGGGGCTACACCTTC. Protein sequence: CASSYPEQGARGYTF.